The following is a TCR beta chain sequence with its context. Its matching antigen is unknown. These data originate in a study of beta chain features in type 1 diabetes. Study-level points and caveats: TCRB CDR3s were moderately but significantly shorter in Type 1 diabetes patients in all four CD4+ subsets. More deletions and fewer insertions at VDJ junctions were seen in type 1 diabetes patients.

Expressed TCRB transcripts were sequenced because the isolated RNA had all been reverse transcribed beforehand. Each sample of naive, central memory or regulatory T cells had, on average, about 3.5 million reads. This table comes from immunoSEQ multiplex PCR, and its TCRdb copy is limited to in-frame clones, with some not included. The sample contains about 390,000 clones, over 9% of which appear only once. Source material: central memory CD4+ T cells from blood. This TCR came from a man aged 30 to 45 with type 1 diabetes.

The CDR3 here is CASLSLPGQGRYEQYF. The DNA of the CDR3 is TGTGCCAGCCTTTCCTTACCGGGACAAGGCCGCTACGAGCAGTACTTC. The V call is TRBV21-1, the J call TRBJ2-5; TRBD1 is the table's D call and was not checked against the DNA. The J call may be wrong; the DNA end is better matched by TRBJ2-7. TRBV21-1 is a pseudogene segment. The CDR3 is made up of 16 amino acids.